One sample yielded the 21 T cell receptor beta chains listed below, sequenced in a study of blood T cell repertoires in COVID-19. Produced via immunoSEQ multiplex PCR; TCRdb's table is partial and in-frame only. The table records around 290,000 clones, 88% of them present only once. Sequences were obtained from PBMCs or T cells enriched from blood (not recorded which). The receptors were gathered from a woman aged 25 to 39 who had recovered from COVID-19.

The chain combines TRBV12-5 with TRBJ1-5; D call uncertain. CDR1 LGHNT and CDR2 FRNRAP come from the germline V gene. Deletions cut 1 base from V and 7 bases from J, with 8 bases between. The CDR3 is 13 amino acids. CDR3 bases: TGTGCTAGTGGTTTGGAAGAGGGCCAGCCCCAGCATTTT. It codes for CASGLEEGQPQHF.

V usage is TRBV5-6 and J usage is TRBJ2-2; a weak D match, TRBD1 (5 bases). Germline loops: CDR1 SGHDT, CDR2 YYEEEE. The CDR3 is 15 amino acids. Trimming shortened V by 0 bases and J by 3 bases, and 9 bases separated the two germline ends. CDR3 residues: CASSLVGVDTGELFF. The CDR3 DNA reads as TGTGCCAGCAGCTTGGTAGGGGTAGACACCGGGGAGCTGTTTTTT.

The chain combines TRBV28 with TRBJ1-2; D not resolved. The germline V gene encodes CDR1 MDHEN and CDR2 SYDVKM. The V end lost 2 bases, the J end lost 8 bases, and 9 bases lay between the germline ends. The CDR3 loop spans 12 amino acids. CDR3 DNA: TGTGCCAGCAGTTTACGGGAGGACGGCTACACCTTC. It is translated as CASSLREDGYTF.

The chain combines TRBV9 with TRBJ2-3; possible D gene TRBD1, 8 bases. Per germline, CDR1 SGDLS and CDR2 YYNGEE. The length of the CDR3 is 16 residues. V lost 0 bases and J 5 bases, leaving 16 bases between the germline ends. The CDR3: CASSVGTGGVVDTQYF. The CDR3 DNA reads as TGTGCCAGCAGCGTAGGCACAGGGGGGGTGGTAGATACGCAGTATTTT.

In this sample, this clone turned up once. The genes are TRBV12-3 or TRBV12-4 and TRBJ1-1, with D uncertain. V lost 3 bases, J lost 1 base, and 6 bases lay in between. This CDR3 region has 13 residues. The CDR3 protein is CASSFARNTEAFF. CDR3 in DNA: TGTGCCAGCAGTTTTGCCAGGAACACTGAAGCTTTCTTT.

The V call is TRBV7-2, the J call TRBJ1-2, with 8 bases fitting TRBD1. CDR3 length: 14 amino acids. Looked up from germline, CDR1 is SGHTA and CDR2 is FQGNSA. J lost 4 bases, V lost 4 bases, and 5 bases had no gene match. The CDR3 reads CASSSPQGAYGYTF. DNA for the CDR3: TGTGCCAGCAGCTCTCCCCAGGGGGCCTATGGCTACACCTTC.

This clone has just one count. This chain connects TRBV27 to TRBJ1-1; TRBD1 matches 8 bases. The CDR3 is made up of 13 amino acids. The germline CDR1 and CDR2 sequences are MNHEY and SMNVEV (reference sequence). The trim removed 8 bases at V and 2 bases at J, leaving 4 bases unmatched. CDR3 in amino acids: CASHRGGNTEAFF. CDR3 bases: TGTGCCAGCCACAGGGGGGGAAACACTGAAGCTTTCTTT.

The chain couples TRBV7-3 to TRBJ2-7; D is possibly TRBD2 (6 bases). Per germline, CDR1 SGHTA and CDR2 FQGTGA. The CDR3 runs 13 residues. V lost 5 bases to trimming and J lost 11 bases, with 19 bases between them. The CDR3, as DNA: TGTGCCAGCAGCGCCTCCCGTGGCACGGGAGAGTACTTC. Translation gives CASSASRGTGEYF. The whole variable domain, remainder taken from reference TRBV7-3 and TRBJ2-7, is GAGVSQTPSNKVTEKGKYVELRCDPISGHTALYWYRQSLGQGPEFLIYFQGTGAADDSGLPNDRFFAVRPEGSVSTLKIQRTERGDSAVYLCASSASRGTGEYFGPGTRLTVT.

This clone was observed a single time. The V gene is TRBV5-4, the J gene TRBJ2-3; 10 nucleotides align to TRBD2. V trimming: 0 bases; J trimming: 5 bases; junction bases outside the gene matches: 6. This CDR3 region has 16 residues. The germline gives CDR1 SGHNT, CDR2 YYREEE (reference sequence). The chain's CDR3 is CASSLGTSGTGDTQYF. The CDR3 region has the DNA TGTGCCAGCAGCTTGGGAACTAGCGGGACTGGAGATACGCAGTATTTT.

This clone has a single count. This rearrangement joins TRBV14 to TRBJ1-4; weak D call: TRBD1 (5 bases). The V gene's germline CDR1 is SGHDN and CDR2 FVKESK. This CDR3 comprises 20 residues. V lost 0 bases and J 0 bases, leaving 20 bases between the germline ends. The CDR3, as DNA: TGTGCCAGCAGCCAAGAGCTCCTTAACCTGGGCAGGGCAACTAATGAAAAACTGTTTTTT. Protein sequence: CASSQELLNLGRATNEKLFF.

The table lists this clone with a count of one. Written as DNA, the CDR3 is TGTGCCAGCAGTGGACATAACGAGCAGTACTTC. Translated: CASSGHNEQYF. The rearrangement uses TRBV28 and TRBJ2-7, with D perhaps matching TRBD1 (5 bases). Per the germline V gene, CDR1 is MDHEN and CDR2 is SYDVKM. V shed 5 bases and J shed 5 bases, with 7 bases lying between them. This CDR3 has 11 residues.

The J gene is TRBJ2-7, the V gene TRBV18, with TRBD2 matching over 7 bases. The CDR3 runs to 16 residues. J lost 1 base, V lost 3 bases, and 9 bases had no gene match. CDR1 KGHSH and CDR2 LQKENI come from the germline V gene. The DNA for the CDR3 is TGTGCCAGCTCACCTGTCCTAGCGGCAGGATCCTACGAGCAGTACTTC. The encoded protein is CASSPVLAAGSYEQYF. The whole variable domain, filled in from reference TRBV18 and TRBJ2-7, reads NAGVMQNPRHLVRRRGQEARLRCSPMKGHSHVYWYRQLPEEGLKFMVYLQKENIIDESGMPKERFSAEFPKEGPSILRIQQVVRGDSAAYFCASSPVLAAGSYEQYFGPGTRLTVT.

The V and J genes are TRBV18 and TRBJ1-1; D unresolved. Trimming left V 1 base short and J 1 base short, with 7 bases between. The CDR3 consists of 14 residues. Germline V gene lookup returns CDR1 KGHSH and CDR2 LQKENI. In DNA, the CDR3 is TGTGCCAGCTCACCACAGGCGGGGAACACTGAAGCTTTCTTT. This encodes CASSPQAGNTEAFF.

The V call is TRBV19, the J call TRBJ1-2; a weak D match, TRBD1 (6 bases). The germline V gene has CDR1 LNHDA and CDR2 SQIVND (reference sequence). The CDR3 is 16 amino acids. Trimming removed 6 bases at V and 0 bases at J, with 17 bases between. The CDR3: CASREETGQANYGYTF. CDR3 in DNA: TGTGCCAGTAGGGAGGAGACAGGCCAAGCTAACTATGGCTACACCTTC.

The genes are TRBV6-5 and TRBJ2-5, with D possibly TRBD1 on 6 matching bases. Per germline, CDR1 MNHEY and CDR2 SVGAGI. The CDR3 extends over 13 amino acids. V lost 8 bases to trimming and J lost 4 bases, with 14 bases between them. CDR3 sequence: CASAGQPRETQYF. DNA of the CDR3: TGTGCCAGCGCCGGACAGCCCCGAGAGACCCAGTACTTC.

V gene TRBV11-3 combines with J gene TRBJ2-6; TRBD1 aligns across 10 bases. The CDR3 is made up of 18 amino acids. Germline loops: CDR1 SGHNT, CDR2 YENEEA. V shed 8 bases, J shed 7 bases, and the junction held 17 bases outside the gene matches. The DNA of the CDR3 is TGTGCCAGCTCAAAGAGGGACAGGGGCCTCCCAGGAGCCAACGTCCTGACTTTC. Its protein is CASSKRDRGLPGANVLTF.

J is TRBJ1-1 and V is TRBV27, with TRBD1 matching 10 bases. This CDR3 has 13 residues. V shed 8 bases, J shed 7 bases, and the junction held 7 bases outside the gene matches. Germline CDR1 is MNHEY and CDR2 is SMNVEV (reference sequence). The CDR3 region is CASSGTGDFEAFF. The CDR3 DNA follows: TGTGCCAGCTCCGGGACAGGGGACTTTGAAGCTTTCTTT.

This chain uses TRBV5-6 with TRBJ1-6, with TRBD1 matching over 9 bases. After removal of 0 bases from V and 9 bases from J, the junction contained 1 base not matched to a gene. Looked up from germline, CDR1 is SGHDT and CDR2 is YYEEEE. This CDR3 region has 14 residues. The CDR3 coding sequence is TGTGCCAGCAGCTTGGGACAGGGGGTTTCACCCCTCCACTTT. Protein sequence: CASSLGQGVSPLHF.

The rearrangement uses TRBV19 and TRBJ1-2; no clear D gene. The CDR3 extends over 12 amino acids. Germline V gene sequence: CDR1 LNHDA, CDR2 SQIVND (reference sequence). The DNA of the CDR3 is TGTGCGGCGGTTGCGGCAAACTATGGCTACACCTTC. It translates to CAAVAANYGYTF. Full variable domain (rest looked up from reference TRBV19 and TRBJ1-2): DGGITQSPKYLFRKEGQNVTLSCEQNLNHDAMYWYRQDPGQGLRLIYYSQIVNDFQKGDIAEGYSVSREKKESFPLTVTSAQKNPTAFYLCAAVAANYGYTFGSGTRLTVV.

The chain combines TRBV6-6 with TRBJ2-7; 8 nucleotides agree with TRBD1. There are 14 residues in the CDR3. Germline V gives CDR1 MNHNY, CDR2 SVGAGI (reference sequence). Trimming cost V 1 base and J 5 bases; bases outside gene matches: 4. The CDR3 DNA reads as TGTGCCAGCAGTTACTGGCAGGGGGCCAACGAGCAGTACTTC. Residues: CASSYWQGANEQYF.

The chain uses TRBV5-5 and TRBJ1-3; D unresolved. This CDR3 has 15 amino acids. V lost 1 base, J lost 6 bases, and 14 bases lay in between. The germline gives CDR1 SGHKS, CDR2 YYEKEE (reference sequence). The CDR3 reads CASSLMAGESNTIYF. The DNA of the CDR3 is TGTGCCAGCAGCTTGATGGCCGGGGAATCAAACACCATATATTTT.